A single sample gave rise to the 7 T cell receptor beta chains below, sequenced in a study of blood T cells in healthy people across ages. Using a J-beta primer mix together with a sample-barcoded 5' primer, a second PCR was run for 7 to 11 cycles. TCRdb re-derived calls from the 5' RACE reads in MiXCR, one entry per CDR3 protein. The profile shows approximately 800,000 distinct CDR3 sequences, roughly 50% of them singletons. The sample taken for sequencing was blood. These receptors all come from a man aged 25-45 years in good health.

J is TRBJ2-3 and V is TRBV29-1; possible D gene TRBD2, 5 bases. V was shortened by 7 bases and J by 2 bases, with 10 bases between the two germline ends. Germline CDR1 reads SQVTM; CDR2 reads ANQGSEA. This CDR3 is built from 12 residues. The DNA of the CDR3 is TGCAGCGCGGAGGCGATCACAGATACGCAGTATTTT. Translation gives CSAEAITDTQYF.

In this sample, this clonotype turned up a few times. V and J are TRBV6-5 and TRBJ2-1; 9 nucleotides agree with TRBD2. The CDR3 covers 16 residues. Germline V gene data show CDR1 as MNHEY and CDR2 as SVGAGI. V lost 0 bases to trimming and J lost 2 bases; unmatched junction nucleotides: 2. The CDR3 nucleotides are TGTGCCAGCAGTTACTCGACTAGCGGACCCTACAATGAGCAGTTCTTC. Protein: CASSYSTSGPYNEQFF.

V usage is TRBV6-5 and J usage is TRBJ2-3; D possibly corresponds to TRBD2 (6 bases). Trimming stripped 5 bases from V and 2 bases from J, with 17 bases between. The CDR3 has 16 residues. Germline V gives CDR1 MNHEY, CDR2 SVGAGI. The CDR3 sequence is CASSTRDFQYTDTQYF. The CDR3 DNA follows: TGTGCCAGCAGTACTCGGGACTTCCAGTACACAGATACGCAGTATTTT.

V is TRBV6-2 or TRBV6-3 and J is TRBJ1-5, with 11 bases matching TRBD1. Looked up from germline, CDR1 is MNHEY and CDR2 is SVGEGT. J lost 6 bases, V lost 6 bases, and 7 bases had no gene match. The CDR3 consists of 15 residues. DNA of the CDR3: TGTGCCAGCAGCCAAGGACAGGGGGCGGCTCAGCCCCAGCATTTT. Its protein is CASSQGQGAAQPQHF.

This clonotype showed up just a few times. The CDR3 sequence is CSAEPGLAVETQYF. In DNA, the CDR3 is TGCAGTGCCGAGCCCGGGTTAGCCGTAGAGACCCAGTACTTC. The chain recombines TRBV20-1 with TRBJ2-5; D remains unclear. The CDR3 is 14 residues long. Trimming stripped 6 bases from V and 4 bases from J, with 18 bases between. Per the germline V gene, CDR1 is DFQATT and CDR2 is SNEGSKA (reference sequence).

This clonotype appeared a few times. The CDR3 DNA follows: TGTGCCAGCAGACCTACAGCGACCATTAACTATGGCTACACCTTC. Amino acids: CASRPTATINYGYTF. V is TRBV7-9 and J is TRBJ1-2; D remains unclear. CDR3 length: 15 amino acids. Germline CDR1 and CDR2: SEHNR and FQNEAQ (reference sequence). V lost 6 bases to trimming and J lost 1 base, with 15 bases between them.

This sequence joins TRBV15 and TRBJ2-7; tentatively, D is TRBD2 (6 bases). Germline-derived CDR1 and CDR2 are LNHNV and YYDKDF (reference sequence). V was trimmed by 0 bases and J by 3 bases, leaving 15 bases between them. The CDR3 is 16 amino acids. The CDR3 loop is CATSRDSAGSGYEQYF. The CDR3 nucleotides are TGTGCCACCAGCAGAGATTCGGCGGGATCCGGCTACGAGCAGTACTTC. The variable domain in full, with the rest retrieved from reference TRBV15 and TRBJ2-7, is DAMVIQNPRYQVTQFGKPVTLSCSQTLNHNVMYWYQQKSSQAPKLLFHYYDKDFNNEADTPDNFQSRRPNTSFCFLDIRSPGLGDTAMYLCATSRDSAGSGYEQYFGPGTRLTVT.